Described below is a single TCR beta chain sequence and its context. This sample was taken from a study of blood T cell repertoires in COVID-19. Study-wide background: Sites in the United States, Italy and Spain provided acute and convalescent COVID-19 samples. PBMCs, B-cell-depleted T cells, or T cells provided the cDNA or gDNA that made up the material.

Methods used by the authors: It was from reference gene primer amplification that nucleated cell counts were estimated. The table came from immunoSEQ multiplex PCR; TCRdb's copy has only in-frame clones and leaves some out. Clone size and V and J calls were adopted from that table, with D and trimming inferred from the DNA. The table has just over 80,000 clones, about 70% seen once. Germline-derived CDR1 and CDR2 are SGHDN and FVKESK. Trimming shortened V by 0 bases and J by 1 base, and 8 bases separated the two germline ends. This CDR3 comprises 15 residues. This clonotype originated in a woman aged 80 or over with active or convalescent COVID-19. The chain couples TRBV14 to TRBJ2-3; no definite D call. The sequencing input was peripheral blood. CDR3 amino acids: CASSQDGQGTDTQYF. The CDR3 DNA sequence: TGTGCCAGCAGCCAAGATGGGCAGGGCACAGATACGCAGTATTTT.